This T cell receptor (beta chain) was sequenced in a study of graft-versus-host responses after intestinal transplantation. Study-wide background: Multivisceral, liver-intestinal, or isolated intestinal grafts went to recipients. Recipients across the board were started on anti-thymocyte globulin induction, then kept on tacrolimus and steroids for around 3 years. General study findings and limits: Ileal or blood samples showed some GvH clones first, and such clones were also found in recipient marrow.

The protocol was immunoSEQ multiplex PCR, while the TCRdb copy is restricted to in-frame clones and leaves out a portion. The table lists about 43,000 clones, roughly 94% of them singletons, with roughly 1.5% in the top ten. CDR1 SGHTA and CDR2 FQGTGA come from the germline V gene. The ends lost 0 bases at V and 3 bases at J; junction bases unmatched: 1. The length of the CDR3 is 15 residues. Notes on this clone: The antigen remains unidentified.

The source was PBMCs, collected around 350 days after intestinal transplant. The chain recombines TRBV7-3 with TRBJ2-1, with 8 positions matching TRBD2. The TCR originated in a human patient who received an intestinal transplant, so some T cells may come from the graft donor. The CDR3, as DNA: TGTGCCAGCAGCTTAACTAGCGGGGACTACAATGAGCAGTTCTTC. This gives the protein CASSLTSGDYNEQFF.